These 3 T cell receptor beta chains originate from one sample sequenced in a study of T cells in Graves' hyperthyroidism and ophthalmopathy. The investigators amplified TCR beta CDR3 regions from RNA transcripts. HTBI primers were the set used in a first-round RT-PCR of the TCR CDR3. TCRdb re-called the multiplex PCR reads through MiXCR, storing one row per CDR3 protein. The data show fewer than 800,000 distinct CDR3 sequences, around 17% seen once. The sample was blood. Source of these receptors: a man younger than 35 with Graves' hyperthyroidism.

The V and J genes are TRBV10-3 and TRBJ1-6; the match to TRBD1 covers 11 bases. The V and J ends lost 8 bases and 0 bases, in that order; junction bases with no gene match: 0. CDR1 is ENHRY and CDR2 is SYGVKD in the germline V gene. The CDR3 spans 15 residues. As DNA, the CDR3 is TGTGCCATCGGACAGGGGGCCTCCTATAATTCACCCCTCCACTTT. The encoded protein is CAIGQGASYNSPLHF.

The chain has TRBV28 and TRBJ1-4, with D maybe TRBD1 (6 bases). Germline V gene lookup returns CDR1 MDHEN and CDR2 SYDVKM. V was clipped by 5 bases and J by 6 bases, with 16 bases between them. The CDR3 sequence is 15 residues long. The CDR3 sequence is CASSGGGGGHEKLFF. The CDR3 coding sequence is TGTGCCAGCAGTGGGGGTGGGGGCGGCCATGAAAAACTGTTTTTT.

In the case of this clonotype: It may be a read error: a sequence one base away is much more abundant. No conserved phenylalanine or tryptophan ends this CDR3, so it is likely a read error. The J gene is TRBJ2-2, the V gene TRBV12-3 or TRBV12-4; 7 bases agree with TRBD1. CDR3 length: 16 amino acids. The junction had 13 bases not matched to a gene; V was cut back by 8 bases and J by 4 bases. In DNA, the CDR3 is TGTGCCAGCCGAGACAGGGTCGCTTGGGTCACCGGGGAGCTGTTTCTT. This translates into CASRDRVAWVTGELFL.